This T cell receptor (beta chain) was recorded in a study of CD8+ T cells in alopecia areata. Study-wide background: Treatment of the treated patients consisted of oral tofacitinib, 5 to 10 mg twice daily. Severity in treated patients was scored by percentage of scalp area affected.

Trimming removed 0 bases from V and 2 bases from J, with 14 bases in between. Germline CDR1 SGHRS, CDR2 YFSETQ. This CDR3 is 16 amino acids long. Study-wide results and caveats: Scalp clonality decreased significantly with tofacitinib, and so did expanded CD8+ clones among the top 100. Clonality was higher in lesional than normal scalp, especially in alopecia totalis/universalis.

Notes on this clone: The antigen remains unidentified.

Regarding treatment: oral pan-JAK inhibitor, 5-10 mg twice daily. Extraction and reverse transcription of RNA yielded cDNA as the sequencing template. Sequenced by immunoSEQ multiplex PCR; TCRdb stores in-frame clones only, minus some. The sample carries approximately 210,000 clones, more than 55% recorded once. The source is a human donor with alopecia areata. The chain employs TRBV5-1 and TRBJ1-2; tentative D call: TRBD1 (6 bases). Sample: CD4+ T cells sorted from blood, taken around week 50, from a patient treated with tofacitinib. The DNA of the CDR3 is TGCGCCAGCAGCTTGGCCAGGGACAACTTCAACTATGGCTACACCTTC. It codes for CASSLARDNFNYGYTF.